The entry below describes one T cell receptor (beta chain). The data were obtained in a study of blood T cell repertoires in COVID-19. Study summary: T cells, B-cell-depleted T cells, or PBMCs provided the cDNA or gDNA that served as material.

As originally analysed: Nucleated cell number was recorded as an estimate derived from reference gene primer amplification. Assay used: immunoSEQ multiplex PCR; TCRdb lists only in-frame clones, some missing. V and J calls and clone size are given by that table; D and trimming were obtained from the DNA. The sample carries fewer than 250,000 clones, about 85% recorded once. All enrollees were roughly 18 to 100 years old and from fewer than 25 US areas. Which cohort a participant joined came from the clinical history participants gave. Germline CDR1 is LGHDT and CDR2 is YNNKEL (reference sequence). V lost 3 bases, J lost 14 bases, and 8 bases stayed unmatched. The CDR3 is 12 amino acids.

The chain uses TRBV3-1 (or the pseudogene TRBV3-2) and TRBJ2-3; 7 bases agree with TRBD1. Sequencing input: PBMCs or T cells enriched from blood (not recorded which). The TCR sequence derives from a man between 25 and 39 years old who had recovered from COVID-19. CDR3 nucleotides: TGTGCCAGCAGCCATGAGGGGGCTATAATGTATTTT. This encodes CASSHEGAIMYF.